This record looks at one T cell receptor (beta chain) sequence and its context. Antigen: not known. With V trimmed by 8 bases and J by 7 bases, 3 bases remained unmatched. Germline V gives CDR1 ENHRY, CDR2 SYGVKD. CDR3 size: 12 residues. Time point noted: recipient sample about 28 days before transplant, after cytoreduction. The sample originates from a study of T cell clonotyping in hematopoietic cell transplantation. General study findings and limits: Pathologically expanded recipient clonotypes increased progressively from day 30 to day 180 as diversity fell.

Libraries were prepared by immunoSEQ multiplex PCR; TCRdb keeps only in-frame clonotypes and omits some of them. Of around 25,000 clones in the sample, 60% to 75% were seen once. The sequenced sample was peripheral blood mononuclear cells, obtained before stem cell transplant. This chain connects TRBV10-3 to TRBJ2-7; 12 nucleotides match TRBD1. The TCR sequence derives from a man in his forties or fifties with myelodysplastic syndrome. Some clones in this sample may be carry-over from other donors' samples. The CDR3 DNA follows: TGTGCCATCGGGACAGGGGGCGTGGAGCAGTACTTC. It specifies CAIGTGGVEQYF.